The present entry profiles one T cell receptor (beta chain) with its context. Its antigen is still unknown. Within one base of it there is no much larger clone, and no base qualities were kept. This sample is part of a study of blood T cell repertoires in COVID-19 (dated by TCRdb to 2020 to 2021). For the study in its entirety: The collaborator samples originated in the United States, Italy and Spain and spanned the acute and convalescent phases of COVID-19. The prospective study material was composed of cDNA or gDNA derived from T cells, B-cell-depleted T cells, or PBMCs. Subjects who had been exposed to COVID-19, were actively infected with it, or had recovered from it provided the deeply sampled blood TCRbeta repertoires that made up the dataset. The repertoires were made available in a free public database intended to serve as a resource for research on the immune response to SARS-CoV-2. Samples were obtained from the ongoing ImmuneRACE study (first 160 participants) and from approximately 1,200 subjects provided by 6 global collaborators. Nearly every sample came with metadata listing a de-identified subject ID, COVID-19 status, age in years and sex. Where HLA class I and class II types were available, the types were taken from metadata supplied by the sample provider, not from assay-based typing. Broader findings and caveats from the paper: The quantity of clinical and demographic metadata differed by source and by participant and was supplied without curation.

The cysteine opens and the phenylalanine closes a CDR3 of 12 amino acids. The entry retains the CDR3 DNA only, 36 bases that are in frame from base 1. Clipping removes 5 bases from V and 9 bases from J, with 5 as the unmatched junction base count. Sequences SEHNR (CDR1) and FQNEAQ (CDR2) are obtained from the germline V gene (reference sequence). Collaborating institutions collected whole blood in K2EDTA tubes following their own protocols. For TCRbeta analysis, collaborators shipped samples as frozen whole blood, isolated PBMCs, or DNA extracted from either of those sample types. TCRbeta CDR3 regions were amplified from genomic DNA by means of the immunoSEQ Assay, a bias-controlled multiplex PCR. Per the source publication's procedure: Nucleated cell counts per sample were estimated from amplification of reference gene primers within the assay. To quantify the absolute abundance of each unique TCRbeta CDR3 rearrangement, sequence reads were collapsed and filtered. For each sample, productive Simpson clonality was calculated as the square root of Simpson's diversity index over productive rearrangements. TCRdb took over this immuneACCESS table, retaining in-frame rearrangements with V and J assigned. Such tables are incomplete; in checked studies, under half of the missing clones stem from an unresolved V gene, and the remainder is unexplained. That table is the source of V, J and clone size, and D and trimming were worked out from the DNA. This sample comprises 200,000 to 300,000 clones, about 90% of them detected only once. The ten most abundant clones make up around 3% of the sample.

The rearrangement combines TRBV7-9 with TRBJ2-3, with TRBD1 matching 7 junction bases. Sequenced material: peripheral blood. This clonotype was sampled from a man aged 18 to 30 with active or convalescent COVID-19. The DNA is TGTGCCAGCAGCATTACAGGGGACACGCAGTATTTT. Its protein is CASSITGDTQYF.